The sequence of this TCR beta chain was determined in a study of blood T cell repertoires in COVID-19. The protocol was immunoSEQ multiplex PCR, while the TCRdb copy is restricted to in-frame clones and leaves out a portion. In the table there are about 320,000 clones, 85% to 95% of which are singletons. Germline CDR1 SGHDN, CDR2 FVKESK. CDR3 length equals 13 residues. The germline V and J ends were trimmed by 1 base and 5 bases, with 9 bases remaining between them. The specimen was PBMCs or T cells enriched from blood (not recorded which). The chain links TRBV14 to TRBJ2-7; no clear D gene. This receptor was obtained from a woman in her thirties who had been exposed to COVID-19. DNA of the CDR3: TGTGCCAGCAGCCAAGTAGGAGAGGACGAGCAGTACTTC. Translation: CASSQVGEDEQYF.